The following is a TCR beta chain sequence with its context. Its antigen remains unknown. The data derive from a study of OX40 agonist ivuxolimab in advanced cancers. Study-level information: Ivuxolimab, which patients received intravenously every 2 weeks, was dosed at 0.01 to 10 mg/kg.

General study points: Both CD4+ and CD8+ T cell populations in blood had undergone clonal expansion by week 6 at 0.1 to 3.0 mg/kg. The specificity for antigen of the expanded peripheral T cells was not determined.

Measured with immunoSEQ multiplex PCR; TCRdb has only the in-frame clones, and not every one. The repertoire includes more than 65,000 clones, 60% to 85% of them detected once, and under 3% sits in the top ten. The CDR3 consists of 14 residues. CDR1 and CDR2 (germline): SEHNR, FQNEAQ (reference sequence). Trimming took off 5 bases at V and 10 bases at J, with 17 bases between the two ends. The receptor was derived from an adult with an advanced solid tumor such as melanoma, head and neck, liver or kidney cancer. Sequenced material: CD4+ or CD8+ T cells sorted from blood, taken in a trial of the OX40 agonist ivuxolimab. The chain combines TRBV7-9 with TRBJ1-4; weak D call: TRBD1 (6 bases). The chain's CDR3 is CASSPLGGIGKLFF. The CDR3 coding sequence is TGTGCCAGCAGCCCCCTCGGGGGCATTGGAAAACTGTTTTTT.